The 22 T cell receptor beta chains reported below all come from one sample, sequenced in a study of Tregs in tolerant kidney transplant recipients. Profiling relied on immunoSEQ multiplex PCR, and the TCRdb table lists in-frame clones only, not all of them. Of roughly 69,000 clones listed, roughly 91% were seen once; the top ten hold about 0.37%. The sample consisted of CD4+ T cells from blood, taken before the transplant. These receptors were collected from a human donor who received a combined kidney and bone marrow transplant.

The V call is TRBV27, the J call TRBJ2-7, with TRBD2 matching over 11 bases. The CDR3 runs to 15 residues. Germline V gives CDR1 MNHEY, CDR2 SMNVEV (reference sequence). Germline trimming cut 6 bases from V and 4 bases from J; bases unmatched to any gene: 8. The CDR3 region is CASSSWTSGSYEQYF. In nucleotides, the CDR3 is TGTGCCAGCAGCTCTTGGACTAGCGGGTCTTACGAGCAGTACTTC.

The chain has TRBV19 and TRBJ1-5; a weak D match, TRBD1 (6 bases). The CDR3 loop spans 15 amino acids. Trimming stripped 5 bases from V and 3 bases from J, with 14 bases between. CDR1 LNHDA and CDR2 SQIVND come from the germline V gene (reference sequence). The CDR3 here is CASSLGRGFNQPQHF. CDR3 sequence (DNA): TGTGCCAGTAGTCTGGGCAGGGGTTTCAATCAGCCCCAGCATTTT.

V usage is TRBV5-1 and J usage is TRBJ2-5; 13 bases are a match to TRBD2. In germline, CDR1 is SGHRS, CDR2 YFSETQ. This CDR3 has 16 amino acids. Germline trimming cut 4 bases from V and 4 bases from J; bases unmatched to any gene: 7. The CDR3, as DNA: TGCGCCAGCAGCCCTACTAGCGGGAGGGCCTTAGAGACCCAGTACTTC. Translation gives CASSPTSGRALETQYF.

The rearrangement joins TRBV5-1 to TRBJ1-4, with 10 positions matching TRBD1. CDR1 is SGHRS, CDR2 YFSETQ, per germline. V dropped 0 bases and J dropped 6; count of bases not matched to a gene: 5. The CDR3 length is 16 residues. This chain's CDR3 is CASSLAPGQGHEKLFF. The CDR3, as DNA: TGCGCCAGCAGCTTGGCCCCGGGACAGGGGCATGAAAAACTGTTTTTT.

The V and J genes are TRBV5-6 and TRBJ2-2, with TRBD2 matching 11 bases. The CDR3 runs 16 residues. The J segment lost 1 base and the V segment lost 2 bases, leaving 1 base of the junction unmatched. Germline assignment: CDR1 SGHDT and CDR2 YYEEEE. DNA of the CDR3: TGTGCCAGCAGCTTCGGACTAGCGGGGAACACCGGGGAGCTGTTTTTT. Its protein is CASSFGLAGNTGELFF.

The gene calls are TRBV28 and TRBJ2-7; 12 nucleotides agree with TRBD2. From germline, CDR1 is MDHEN and CDR2 SYDVKM. V lost 4 bases and J lost 7; bases outside the gene matches: 8. This CDR3 contains 15 residues. In DNA form, the CDR3 reads TGTGCCAGCAGTTCACTAGCGGGAGGCCCTATAGAGCAGTACTTC. Encoded protein: CASSSLAGGPIEQYF. Full variable domain (rest looked up from reference TRBV28 and TRBJ2-7): DVKVTQSSRYLVKRTGEKVFLECVQDMDHENMFWYRQDPGLGLRLIYFSYDVKMKEKGDIPEGYSVSREKKERFSLILESASTNQTSMYLCASSSLAGGPIEQYFGPGTRLTVT.

This chain joins TRBV30 and TRBJ1-5; no clear D. The CDR3 is made up of 15 amino acids. CDR1 and CDR2 (germline): GTSNPN, SVGIG (reference sequence). V dropped 1 base and J dropped 6 bases, with 16 bases sitting between them. CDR3 loop: CAWSETYGEGQPQHF. CDR3 sequence (DNA): TGTGCCTGGAGTGAAACGTACGGGGAAGGTCAGCCCCAGCATTTT.

The V and J genes are TRBV15 and TRBJ1-2; D might be TRBD1 (6 bases). The CDR3 length is 14 residues. The germline V gene encodes CDR1 LNHNV and CDR2 YYDKDF (reference sequence). The V end lost 0 bases, the J end lost 6 bases, and 11 bases lay between the germline ends. The CDR3 region is CATSRDGGRDGYTF. The CDR3, as DNA: TGTGCCACCAGCAGAGATGGGGGCCGGGATGGCTACACCTTC.

The V call is TRBV7-9, the J call TRBJ2-1; 10 bases fit TRBD2. The ends lost 1 base at V and 5 bases at J; junction bases unmatched: 2. Germline CDR1 is SEHNR and CDR2 is FQNEAQ (reference sequence). The CDR3 is made up of 15 amino acids. The CDR3 sequence: CASSLVLAGDNEQFF. The DNA for the CDR3 is TGTGCCAGCAGCTTAGTGCTAGCGGGGGACAATGAGCAGTTCTTC.

The V gene is TRBV10-3, the J gene TRBJ2-1; TRBD2 aligns across 7 bases. The CDR3 loop spans 13 amino acids. Germline V gene sequence: CDR1 ENHRY, CDR2 SYGVKD. The V and J ends lost 7 bases and 10 bases, in that order; junction bases with no gene match: 10. The CDR3 here is CAITYSAGEEQFF. The CDR3 nucleotides read TGTGCCATCACTTACAGTGCGGGAGAAGAGCAGTTCTTC.

The V call is TRBV27, the J call TRBJ2-5; TRBD2 matches 8 bases. Trimming cost V 8 bases and J 5 bases; bases outside gene matches: 13. From germline, CDR1 is MNHEY and CDR2 SMNVEV (reference sequence). The CDR3 sequence is 15 residues long. CDR3 coding DNA: TGTGCCAGCGGACGGGAGGGTCGGTCTTTGGAGACCCAGTACTTC. Translation: CASGREGRSLETQYF.

This rearrangement joins TRBV28 to TRBJ1-1; a weak D match, TRBD1 (6 bases). Trimming took 5 bases from V and 1 from J, leaving 14 bases between them. The CDR3 totals 15 residues. CDR1 and CDR2 (germline): MDHEN, SYDVKM. CDR3 bases: TGTGCCAGCAGTCCCTACAGGGTTCGGAACACTGAAGCTTTCTTT. It translates to CASSPYRVRNTEAFF. Filled out from reference TRBV28 and TRBJ1-1, the complete variable domain reads DVKVTQSSRYLVKRTGEKVFLECVQDMDHENMFWYRQDPGLGLRLIYFSYDVKMKEKGDIPEGYSVSREKKERFSLILESASTNQTSMYLCASSPYRVRNTEAFFGQGTRLTVV.

The chain links TRBV27 to TRBJ2-3; 9 bases agree with TRBD2. The germline CDR1 and CDR2 sequences are MNHEY and SMNVEV (reference sequence). This CDR3 region has 15 residues. The ends lost 6 bases at V and 2 bases at J; junction bases unmatched: 6. The CDR3 loop is CASRLAGSPTDTQYF. DNA for the CDR3: TGTGCCAGCAGGCTAGCGGGATCCCCCACAGATACGCAGTATTTT.

The rearrangement uses TRBV6-5 and TRBJ2-3, with 10 bases aligning to TRBD2. This CDR3 is built from 15 residues. With 5 bases clipped from V and 4 bases from J, the junction kept 6 bases outside the gene matches. Germline V gene data show CDR1 as MNHEY and CDR2 as SVGAGI. The CDR3 bases are TGTGCCAGCAGTCCTAGCGGGAGAGGGGCAGATACGCAGTATTTT. It codes for CASSPSGRGADTQYF.

V is TRBV6-4 and J is TRBJ1-2, with 9 nucleotides matching TRBD1. CDR1 MRHNA and CDR2 SNTAGT come from the germline V gene. The length of the CDR3 is 13 residues. Losses at the gene ends were 9 bases for V and 5 bases for J; bases not matched to a gene: 7. The CDR3 region is CARRPDRGYGYTF. In DNA, the CDR3 is TGTGCCAGACGGCCGGACAGGGGTTATGGCTACACCTTC.

CDR3 in DNA: TGTGCCAGCCGCATCGGGATAGGGTCTTATGGCTACACCTTC. Translating it yields CASRIGIGSYGYTF. The rearrangement uses TRBV6-6 and TRBJ1-2; D not certain. Germline CDR1 MNHNY, CDR2 SVGAGI (reference sequence). Between the trimmed V and J ends, which lost 8 bases and 5 bases, there was a span of 18 bases. CDR3 length: 14 amino acids.

CDR3 residues: CARSLPGTGPYEQYF. In DNA form, the CDR3 reads TGTGCCAGAAGCCTGCCCGGGACAGGCCCCTACGAGCAGTACTTC. The chain links TRBV7-5 to TRBJ2-7; no check of the table's D call, TRBD1, against the DNA was made. TRBV7-5 is a known pseudogene. The CDR3 has 15 residues.

The chain has TRBV6-1 and TRBJ1-1, with a tentative D call TRBD1 (6 bases). V dropped 6 bases and J dropped 0 bases, with 11 bases sitting between them. This CDR3 has 14 amino acids. The germline V gene has CDR1 MNHNS and CDR2 SASEGT. In nucleotides, the CDR3 is TGTGCCAGCAGCTACAGGGTTATGAACACTGAAGCTTTCTTT. Its protein is CASSYRVMNTEAFF.

This clone appeared a few times. The CDR3 sequence is CASSFGLAGSFANEQFF. CDR3 DNA: TGTGCCAGCAGCTTCGGACTAGCGGGGTCTTTTGCGAATGAGCAGTTCTTC. V usage is TRBV7-9 and J usage is TRBJ2-1, with 12 nucleotides matching TRBD2. Germline loops: CDR1 SEHNR, CDR2 FQNEAQ (reference sequence). V lost 3 bases to trimming and J lost 7 bases; unmatched junction nucleotides: 10. CDR3 length equals 17 residues.

The gene calls are TRBV5-1 and TRBJ2-1; unclear D gene. Germline assignment: CDR1 SGHRS and CDR2 YFSETQ. V gave up 0 bases and J gave up 5 bases, with 12 bases separating them. This CDR3 contains 15 residues. CDR3 nucleotide sequence: TGCGCCAGCAGCTTGGAACAGCCATCCCACAATGAGCAGTTCTTC. Amino acid sequence: CASSLEQPSHNEQFF.

A single count supports this clone. V and J are TRBV19 and TRBJ1-5; possibly TRBD1 for D (5 bases). V lost 6 bases and J lost 5, with 14 bases in between. The CDR3 runs to 14 residues. Germline CDR1 reads LNHDA; CDR2 reads SQIVND (reference sequence). This CDR3 is CASRTGDPYQPQHF. The CDR3 bases are TGTGCCAGTAGAACAGGAGACCCATATCAGCCCCAGCATTTT. Looking up the rest from reference TRBV19 and TRBJ1-5 gives the full variable domain: DGGITQSPKYLFRKEGQNVTLSCEQNLNHDAMYWYRQDPGQGLRLIYYSQIVNDFQKGDIAEGYSVSREKKESFPLTVTSAQKNPTAFYLCASRTGDPYQPQHFGDGTRLSIL.

This clone was recorded once. The CDR3 loop reads CSVPGGERVPDTQYF. The CDR3 region has the DNA TGCAGCGTTCCTGGGGGGGAGCGGGTCCCAGATACGCAGTATTTT. The chain links TRBV29-1 to TRBJ2-3; the match to TRBD2 covers 7 bases. The CDR3 covers 15 residues. Germline values: CDR1 SQVTM, CDR2 ANQGSEA. The V segment lost 5 bases and the J segment 4 bases; nucleotides outside the gene matches: 12.